These 5 T cell receptor beta chains originate from one sample sequenced in a study of blood T cell repertoires in COVID-19. Sequenced by immunoSEQ multiplex PCR; TCRdb stores in-frame clones only, minus some. The sample includes 200,000 to 300,000 clones, about 80% seen only once; the top ten take around 8.9%. Sequenced material: peripheral blood. These receptor sequences come from an elderly man with acute or convalescent COVID-19.

V gene TRBV19 combines with J gene TRBJ1-5, with D possibly matching TRBD1 (6 bases). This CDR3 is 14 amino acids long. V lost 2 bases to trimming and J lost 7 bases, with 12 bases between them. The V gene's germline CDR1 is LNHDA and CDR2 SQIVND (reference sequence). CDR3 in DNA: TGTGCCAGTAGTATACTGGACAGACAACAGCCCCAGCATTTT. Amino acid sequence: CASSILDRQQPQHF.

The DNA for the CDR3 is TGTGCCAGCAGCTTGTCGGGGGGATATGGCTACACCTTC. It translates to CASSLSGGYGYTF. This chain uses TRBV5-6 with TRBJ1-2; maybe TRBD1 (5 bases). This CDR3 comprises 13 residues. Germline V CDR1 and CDR2: SGHDT, YYEEEE. V lost 1 base and J 5 bases, leaving 9 bases between the germline ends. Using reference TRBV5-6 and TRBJ1-2 for the parts outside the CDR3, the full variable domain is DAGVTQSPTHLIKTRGQQVTLRCSPKSGHDTVSWYQQALGQGPQFIFQYYEEEERQRGNFPDRFSGHQFPNYSSELNVNALLLGDSALYLCASSLSGGYGYTFGSGTRLTVV.

V gene TRBV27 combines with J gene TRBJ2-7, with TRBD2 as a possible D gene (5 bases). CDR3 length: 14 residues. With 6 bases removed from V and 3 bases from J, the gap between germline ends came to 15 bases. From germline, CDR1 is MNHEY and CDR2 SMNVEV (reference sequence). The CDR3 DNA follows: TGTGCCAGCAGGCTTCGGACTGGTATCTACGAGCAGTACTTC. Protein sequence: CASRLRTGIYEQYF.

The CDR3 loop is CASSHGTGVGGYTF. In nucleotides, the CDR3 is TGTGCCAGCAGCCACGGGACAGGGGTAGGCGGCTACACCTTC. This chain links TRBV2 with TRBJ1-2, with TRBD1 matching 10 bases. The CDR3 is 14 residues long. Germline loops: CDR1 SNHLY, CDR2 FYNNEI. V was pared by 6 bases and J by 8 bases, with 9 bases of the junction left unmatched.

This chain uses TRBV5-4 with TRBJ1-2; perhaps TRBD1 as D (6 bases). Germline loops: CDR1 SGHNT, CDR2 YYREEE (reference sequence). The V gene lost 5 bases and the J gene lost 0 bases, with 17 bases spanning the gap. The CDR3 sequence is 16 residues long. The CDR3 loop reads CASRPGTTLTNYGYTF. Here the CDR3 DNA reads TGTGCCAGCAGGCCCGGGACAACCCTTACTAACTATGGCTACACCTTC.